This is a list of T cell receptor beta chains from one sample in a study of cytomegalovirus exposure and HLA in healthy donors. Produced via immunoSEQ multiplex PCR; TCRdb's table is partial and in-frame only. Among some 96,000 clones, about 74% were seen once, and the ten largest hold over 6%. Sequencing was performed on PBMCs. The source is a female donor in good health and CMV-seronegative. The CDR3 runs from the conserved cysteine through the conserved F or W. The D gene is left open where the match is weak.

.,TRBV18,TRBJ1-6,TGTGCCAGCTCGATAGACAGGCTTAATTCACCCCTCCACTTT,CASSIDRLNSPLHF
TRBD1,TRBV5-4,TRBJ2-5,TGTGCCAGCAGCCCTACAGGGGGCTATGAAGAGACCCAGTACTTC,CASSPTGGYEETQYF
.,TRBV2,TRBJ2-1,TGTGCCAGCAGTGGGAGGGAGCCCGCGGTCGATGAGCAGTTCTTC,CASSGREPAVDEQFF
.,TRBV4-2,TRBJ1-3,TGTGCCAGCAGCCAAGATCGAGACTGGGGAAACACCATATATTTT,CASSQDRDWGNTIYF
TRBD2,TRBV5-8,TRBJ2-2,TGTGCCAGCAGTTGGACTAGCGTTCCGAACACCGGGGAGCTGTTTTTT,CASSWTSVPNTGELFF
TRBD2,TRBV7-6,TRBJ2-1,TGTGCCAGCAGCCCAACCGTAGCGGGCTTCTACAATGAGCAGTTCTTC,CASSPTVAGFYNEQFF
.,TRBV5-5,TRBJ2-5,TGTGCCAGCAGCTTGGTGGGGGGGCCGGGAGAGACCCAGTACTTC,CASSLVGGPGETQYF
.,TRBV19,TRBJ1-3,TGTGCCAGTAGTATAGTCACAGCCTCTGGAAACACCATATATTTT,CASSIVTASGNTIYF
.,TRBV2,TRBJ2-3,TGTGCCAGCAGTGTCCTCCAGGGGAGCACAGATACGCAGTATTTT,CASSVLQGSTDTQYF
.,TRBV9,TRBJ2-2,TGTGCCAGCAGCGTAGAAGGAAGGGGCACCGGGGAGCTGTTTTTT,CASSVEGRGTGELFF